This TCR beta chain was recovered during a study of beta chain features in type 1 diabetes. Study findings and constraints: Cells carrying high TCR expression could end up over-represented when cDNA is sequenced.

At least ten counts were recorded for this clone. Its antigen is unidentified. The ends were cut back, 5 bases at V and 5 bases at J, with 6 bases in the middle. The length of the CDR3 is 11 residues. The V gene's germline CDR1 is SGHAT and CDR2 FQNNGV. The sequenced template was cDNA made from the entire isolated RNA. Produced via immunoSEQ multiplex PCR; TCRdb's table is partial and in-frame only. The table has some 160,000 clones, 7% to 10% seen once. The sequence derives from a woman under 30 in good health. J is TRBJ1-2 and V is TRBV11-2; D is uncertain. The sequencing input was central memory CD4+ T cells from blood. In DNA form, the CDR3 reads TGTGCCAGCAGCCCGGGGTATGGCTACACCTTC. Residues: CASSPGYGYTF.